One sample yielded the 8 T cell receptor beta chains listed below, sequenced in a study of control samples from healthy donors and cancer patients. TCRdb's copy holds only in-frame clones and misses some; the assay was immunoSEQ multiplex PCR. In the table there are about 120,000 clones, around 89% of which are singletons. Sequencing input: blood. All receptors come from a woman aged 70-85 years in good health.

CDR3 nucleotide sequence: TGTGCTAGTGGTTACGTCCGGGACAGGGGGTACGAGCAGTACTTC. Translation: CASGYVRDRGYEQYF. J is TRBJ2-7 and V is TRBV12-5; 11 bases map to TRBD1. J was trimmed by 4 bases and V by 4 bases; bases with no gene match: 6. The CDR3 contains 15 residues. The germline gives CDR1 LGHNT, CDR2 FRNRAP.

V is TRBV5-5 and J is TRBJ2-7; 10 positions agree with TRBD1. This CDR3 is 15 amino acids long. With 4 bases clipped from V and 4 bases from J, the junction kept 8 bases outside the gene matches. CDR1 is SGHKS, CDR2 YYEKEE, per germline (reference sequence). CDR3 coding DNA: TGTGCCAGCAGCCCAGGGACAGGGGATCCTTACGAGCAGTACTTC. Translating it yields CASSPGTGDPYEQYF.

The chain has TRBV27 and TRBJ1-6; 8 nucleotides match TRBD1. The CDR3 runs to 15 residues. The V and J ends lost 5 bases and 9 bases, in that order; junction bases with no gene match: 9. Germline loops: CDR1 MNHEY, CDR2 SMNVEV (reference sequence). CDR3 coding DNA: TGTGCCAGCAGTCCGCGGCAGGGGGCCGGTTCACCCCTCCACTTT. Translated, it gives CASSPRQGAGSPLHF.

This clone was seen only once. V gene TRBV27 combines with J gene TRBJ2-7, with 9 bases lining up with TRBD2. V gave up 6 bases and J gave up 1 base; unmatched junction bases: 1. This CDR3 is 13 amino acids long. The germline gives CDR1 MNHEY, CDR2 SMNVEV (reference sequence). The CDR3 nucleotides read TGTGCCAGCAGGCGGGGGGGATCCTACGAGCAGTACTTC. This gives the protein CASRRGGSYEQYF.

The genes are TRBV5-4 and TRBJ1-3; D is perhaps TRBD1 (6 bases). The CDR3 has 15 amino acids. The V and J ends lost 0 bases and 2 bases respectively, with 9 bases between them. The germline gives CDR1 SGHNT, CDR2 YYREEE (reference sequence). The CDR3 sequence: CASSLASGAGNTIYF. In nucleotides, the CDR3 is TGTGCCAGCAGCTTGGCTTCAGGGGCTGGAAACACCATATATTTT.

This chain links TRBV3-1 (or the pseudogene TRBV3-2) with TRBJ1-1; D not certain. CDR3 length: 13 residues. Germline CDR1 reads LGHDT; CDR2 reads YNNKEL (reference sequence). V lost 10 bases, J lost 1 base, and 13 bases lay in between. The CDR3 coding sequence is TGTGCCACCGGGGATGGGGAGAACACTGAAGCTTTCTTT. This sequence encodes CATGDGENTEAFF.

The V call is TRBV2, the J call TRBJ1-5, with D perhaps TRBD1 (5 bases). Germline values: CDR1 SNHLY, CDR2 FYNNEI. The CDR3 spans 13 residues. The V end lost 8 bases, the J end lost 0 bases, and 8 bases lay between the germline ends. The CDR3 region is CASQTDSNQPQHF. The CDR3 DNA reads as TGTGCCAGCCAGACAGATAGCAATCAGCCCCAGCATTTT.

This sequence joins TRBV11-2 and TRBJ2-1; D might be TRBD1 (6 bases). The CDR3 has 14 residues. Germline loops: CDR1 SGHAT, CDR2 FQNNGV. The V and J ends lost 5 bases and 2 bases respectively, with 10 bases between them. In DNA, the CDR3 is TGTGCCAGCAGCCCTACAGGGCCCTACAATGAGCAGTTCTTC. Protein product: CASSPTGPYNEQFF. Complete variable domain (other parts from reference TRBV11-2 and TRBJ2-1): EAGVAQSPRYKIIEKRQSVAFWCNPISGHATLYWYQQILGQGPKLLIQFQNNGVVDDSQLPKDRFSAERLKGVDSTLKIQPAKLEDSAVYLCASSPTGPYNEQFFGPGTRLTVL.